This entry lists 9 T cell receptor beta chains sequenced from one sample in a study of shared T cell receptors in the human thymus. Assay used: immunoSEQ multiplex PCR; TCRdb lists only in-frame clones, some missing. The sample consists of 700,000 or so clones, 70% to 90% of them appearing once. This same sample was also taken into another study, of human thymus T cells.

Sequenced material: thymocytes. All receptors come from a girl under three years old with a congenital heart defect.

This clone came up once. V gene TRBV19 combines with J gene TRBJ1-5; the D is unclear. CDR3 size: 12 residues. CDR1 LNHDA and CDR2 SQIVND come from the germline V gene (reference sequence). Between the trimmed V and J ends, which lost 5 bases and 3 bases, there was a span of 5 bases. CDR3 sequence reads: CASSGFNQPQHF. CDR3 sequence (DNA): TGTGCCAGTAGTGGCTTCAATCAGCCCCAGCATTTT.

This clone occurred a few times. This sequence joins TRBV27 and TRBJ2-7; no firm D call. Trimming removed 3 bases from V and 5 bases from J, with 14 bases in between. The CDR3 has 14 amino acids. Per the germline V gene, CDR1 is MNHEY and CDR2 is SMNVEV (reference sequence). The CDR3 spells CASSLRPWSDEQYF. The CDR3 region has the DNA TGTGCCAGCAGTTTGAGGCCCTGGAGCGACGAGCAGTACTTC.

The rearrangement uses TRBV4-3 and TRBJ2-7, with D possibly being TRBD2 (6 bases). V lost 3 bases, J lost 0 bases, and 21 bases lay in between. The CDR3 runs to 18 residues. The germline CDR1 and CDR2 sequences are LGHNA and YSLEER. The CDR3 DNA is TGCGCCAGCAGCCACTCGGCCGGCGGGACTTACAGCTCCTACGAGCAGTACTTC. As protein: CASSHSAGGTYSSYEQYF.

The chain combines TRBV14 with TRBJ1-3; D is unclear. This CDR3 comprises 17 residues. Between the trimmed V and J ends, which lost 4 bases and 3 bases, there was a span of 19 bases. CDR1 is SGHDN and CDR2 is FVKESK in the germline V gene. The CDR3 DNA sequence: TGTGCCAGCAGCCTAAACTGGCGAGAGGAACTTGGAAACACCATATATTTT. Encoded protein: CASSLNWREELGNTIYF.

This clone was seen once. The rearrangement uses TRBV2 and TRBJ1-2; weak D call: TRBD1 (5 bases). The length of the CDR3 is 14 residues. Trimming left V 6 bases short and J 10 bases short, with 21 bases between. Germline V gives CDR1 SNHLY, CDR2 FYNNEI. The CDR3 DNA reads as TGTGCCAGCAGCGAGAAGTTAGGTGGGGCGGTCTACACCTTC. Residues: CASSEKLGGAVYTF.

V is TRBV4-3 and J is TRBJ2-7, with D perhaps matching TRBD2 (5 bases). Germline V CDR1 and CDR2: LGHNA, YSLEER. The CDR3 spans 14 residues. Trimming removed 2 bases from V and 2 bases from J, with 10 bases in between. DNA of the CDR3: TGCGCCAGCAGCCAAATAGAGGGCGCCTACGAGCAGTACTTC. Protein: CASSQIEGAYEQYF.

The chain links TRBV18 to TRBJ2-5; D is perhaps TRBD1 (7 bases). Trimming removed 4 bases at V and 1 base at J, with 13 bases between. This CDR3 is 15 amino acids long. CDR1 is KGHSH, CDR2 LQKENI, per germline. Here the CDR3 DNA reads TGTGCCAGCTCACTTCGGAGGGACAGCCAAGAGACCCAGTACTTC. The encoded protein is CASSLRRDSQETQYF.

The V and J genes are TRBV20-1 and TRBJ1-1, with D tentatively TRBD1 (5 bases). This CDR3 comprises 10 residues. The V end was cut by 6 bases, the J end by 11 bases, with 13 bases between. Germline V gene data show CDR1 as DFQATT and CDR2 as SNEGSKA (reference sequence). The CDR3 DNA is TGCAGTGCCCCGCGGGGGTTGGCTTTCTTT. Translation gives CSAPRGLAFF.

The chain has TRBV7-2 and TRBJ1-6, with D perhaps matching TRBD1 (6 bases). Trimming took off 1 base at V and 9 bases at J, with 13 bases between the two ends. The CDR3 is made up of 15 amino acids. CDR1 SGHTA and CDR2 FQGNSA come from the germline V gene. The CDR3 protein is CASSLETGSTSPLHF. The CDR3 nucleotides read TGTGCCAGCAGCTTAGAAACAGGGTCGACTTCACCCCTCCACTTT. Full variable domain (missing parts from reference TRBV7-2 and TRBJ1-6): GAGVSQSPSNKVTEKGKDVELRCDPISGHTALYWYRQSLGQGLEFLIYFQGNSAPDKSGLPSDRFSAERTGGSVSTLTIQRTQQEDSAVYLCASSLETGSTSPLHFGNGTRLTVT.